This record looks at one T cell receptor (beta chain) sequence and its context. Its antigen is currently unknown. These data originate in a study of cytomegalovirus exposure and HLA in healthy donors. Study details: The approximately 600 first-cohort repertoires shared a platform with the 120 or so validation repertoires, as reported in a later analysis.

Produced via immunoSEQ multiplex PCR; TCRdb's table is partial and in-frame only. The sample has 150,000 to 200,000 clones; around 92% are singletons. General observations from the study: Specificity of a few CMV-associated chains for CMV antigens was verified in vitro. The study recorded over 150 TCR beta chains that were cytomegalovirus-associated.

This TCR came from a man between 18 and 29 years old in good health and CMV-seropositive. What was sequenced was PBMCs.

The CDR3 sequence is CASSVGQGAYQETQYF. The DNA of the CDR3 is TGCGCCAGCAGCGTAGGACAGGGGGCTTACCAAGAGACCCAGTACTTC. This chain connects TRBV5-1 to TRBJ2-5, with 11 positions matching TRBD1. Germline V lookup: CDR1 SGHRS, CDR2 YFSETQ. This CDR3 region has 16 residues. With 4 bases clipped from V and 0 bases from J, the junction kept 5 bases outside the gene matches.